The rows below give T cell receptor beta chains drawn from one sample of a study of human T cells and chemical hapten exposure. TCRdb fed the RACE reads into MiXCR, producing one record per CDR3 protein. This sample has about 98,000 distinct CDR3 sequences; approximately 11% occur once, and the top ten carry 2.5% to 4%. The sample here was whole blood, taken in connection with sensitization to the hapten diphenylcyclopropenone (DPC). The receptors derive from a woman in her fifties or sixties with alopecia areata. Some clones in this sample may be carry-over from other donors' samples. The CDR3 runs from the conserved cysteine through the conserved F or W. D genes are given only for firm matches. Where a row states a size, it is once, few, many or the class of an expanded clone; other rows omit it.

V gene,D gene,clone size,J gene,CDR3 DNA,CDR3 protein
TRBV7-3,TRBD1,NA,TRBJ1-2,TGTGCCAGCAGCTCTGACAGGGGCCGGGGCTACACCTTC,CASSSDRGRGYTF
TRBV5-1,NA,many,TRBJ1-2,TGCGCCAGCAGAGACGGAGGGAACAATAACTATGGCTACACCTTC,CASRDGGNNNYGYTF
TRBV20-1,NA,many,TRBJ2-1,TGCAGTGCCCCGGGCCGATCGTCGGCGGGGGCTCTATACAATGAGCAGTTCTTC,CSAPGRSSAGALYNEQFF
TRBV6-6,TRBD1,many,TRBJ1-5,TGTGCCACCCGACAGGGCGATCAGCCCCAGCATTTT,CATRQGDQPQHF
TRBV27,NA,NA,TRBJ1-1,TGTGCCAAACTAGGGGGACTCCGAAGGACTGAAGCTTTCTTT,CAKLGGLRRTEAFF
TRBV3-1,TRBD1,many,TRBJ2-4,TGTGCCAGCAGCCAGGGACAGTTTGACATTCAGTACTTC,CASSQGQFDIQYF
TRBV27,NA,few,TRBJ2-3,TGTGCCAGCAGTCCCCTCCCGACGGGTGCTGGCACAGATACGCAGTATTTT,CASSPLPTGAGTDTQYF
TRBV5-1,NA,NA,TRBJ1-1,TGCGCCAGCAGCTTCGCGGGGGATCTGAACACTGAAGCTTTCTTT,CASSFAGDLNTEAFF
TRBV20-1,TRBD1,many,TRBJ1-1,TGCAGGGTTCTAAGCACGCAGGGGGCCCTGAACACTGAAGCTTTCTTT,CRVLSTQGALNTEAFF
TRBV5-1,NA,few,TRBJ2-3,TGCGCCAGCAGCTTGGGGACTGCTACAGATACGCAGTATTTT,CASSLGTATDTQYF
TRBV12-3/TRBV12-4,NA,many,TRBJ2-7,TGTGCCAGCAGTTTCCAGTCTTCCTACGAGCAGTACTTC,CASSFQSSYEQYF
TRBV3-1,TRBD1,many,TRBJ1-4,TGTGCCAGCAGCCAAGCCCCGGGACAGCTTAATGAAAAACTGTTTTTT,CASSQAPGQLNEKLFF
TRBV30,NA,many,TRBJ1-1,TGTGCCTGGAGTGTTAAGGGAGTCACTGAAGCTTTCTTT,CAWSVKGVTEAFF
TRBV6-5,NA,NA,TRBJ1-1,TGTGCCAGCAGTCGAAAGCCCGACAGGATGAACACTGAAGCTTTCTTT,CASSRKPDRMNTEAFF
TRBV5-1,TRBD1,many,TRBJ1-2,TGCGCCAGCAGCTTGGGGACAGGGCTCAACTATGGCTACACCTTC,CASSLGTGLNYGYTF
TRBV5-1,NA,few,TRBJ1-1,TGCGCCAGCAGCTTGCGGGGAGAGGGCACTGAAGCTTTCTTT,CASSLRGEGTEAFF
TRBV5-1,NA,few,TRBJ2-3,TGCGCCAGCAGCTTCGGGCAAACTAGCACAGATACGCAGTATTTT,CASSFGQTSTDTQYF
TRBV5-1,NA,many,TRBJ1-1,TGCGCCAGCAGCCCAGACAGGAGGGGCACTGAAGCTTTCTTT,CASSPDRRGTEAFF
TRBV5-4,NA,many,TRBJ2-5,TGTGCCAGCAGCTTATACCGGGGGATCGAGCGGGAGACCCAGTACTTC,CASSLYRGIERETQYF
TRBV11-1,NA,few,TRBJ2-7,TGTGCCAGCAGCTTAAACCCCTACAGCTCCTACGAGCAGTACTTC,CASSLNPYSSYEQYF
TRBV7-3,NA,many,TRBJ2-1,TGTGCCAGCAGCTTAGATTCGGGGTCCCAGTTCTTC,CASSLDSGSQFF
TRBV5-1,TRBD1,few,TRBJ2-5,TGCGCCAGCAGCTTCGGACAGGGGACGCAAGAGACCCAGTACTTC,CASSFGQGTQETQYF
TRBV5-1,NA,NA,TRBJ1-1,TGCGCCAGCAGCTTGGCCCCGGCGAACACTGAAGCTTTCTTT,CASSLAPANTEAFF
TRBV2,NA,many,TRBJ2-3,TGTGCCAGCAGTGACAGCACCACCACAGATACGCAGTATTTT,CASSDSTTTDTQYF
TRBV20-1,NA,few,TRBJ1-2,TGCAGTGCTAGAGACCCCTCCGGCTATGGCTACACCTTC,CSARDPSGYGYTF
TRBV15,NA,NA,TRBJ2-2,TGTGCCACCAGCAGAGATTTTTCCACCGGGGAGCTGTTTTTT,CATSRDFSTGELFF
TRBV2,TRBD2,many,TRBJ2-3,TGTGCCAGCACGAGACGGGAGGGGGCAGATACGCAGTATTTT,CASTRREGADTQYF
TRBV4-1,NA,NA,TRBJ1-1,TGCGCCAGCAGCCAAGATACCTATGGGTACACTGAAGCTTTCTTT,CASSQDTYGYTEAFF
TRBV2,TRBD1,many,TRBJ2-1,TGTGCCAGCAGCCCCGGGACAGTCTACAATGAGCAGTTCTTC,CASSPGTVYNEQFF
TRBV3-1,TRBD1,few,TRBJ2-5,TGTGCCAGCAGCCCAAGGACAGGGGGGGGTGAGACCCAGTACTTC,CASSPRTGGGETQYF
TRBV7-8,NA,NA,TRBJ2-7,TGTGCCAGCAGCCCGGCCGGCGTTCAGCAGTACTTC,CASSPAGVQQYF
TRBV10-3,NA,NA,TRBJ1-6,TGTGCCACACGCTGGACAGACTATAATTCACCCCTCCACTTT,CATRWTDYNSPLHF
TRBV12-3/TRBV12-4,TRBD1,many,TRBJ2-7,TGTGCCAGCAGTCACCAGGACAGGGGGGTATTGGAGCAGTACTTC,CASSHQDRGVLEQYF
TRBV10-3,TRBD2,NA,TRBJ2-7,TGTGCCATCAGTGTAGGGGAGGGGCGGTACGAGCAGTACTTC,CAISVGEGRYEQYF
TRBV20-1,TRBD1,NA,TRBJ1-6,TGCAGTGCTAGCGGCCCACAGGGGTCCTATAATTCACCCCTCCACTTT,CSASGPQGSYNSPLHF
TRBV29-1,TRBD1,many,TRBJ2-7,TGCAGCGTGGACGGACAGGGCTCCTACGAGCAGTACTTC,CSVDGQGSYEQYF
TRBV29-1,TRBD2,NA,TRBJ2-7,TGCAGCGTAAACGACGGGGGGTTCTCCTACGAGCAGTACTTC,CSVNDGGFSYEQYF
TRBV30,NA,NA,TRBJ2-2,TGTGCCTGGAGTGAGGGGGTGAGCACCGGGGAGCTGTTTTTT,CAWSEGVSTGELFF
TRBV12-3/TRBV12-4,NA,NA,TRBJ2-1,TGTGCCAGCAGTCCGCTAGGTGAGCAGTTCTTC,CASSPLGEQFF
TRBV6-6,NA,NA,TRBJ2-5,TGTGCCAGCATCCTGGGGGGAGGAGAGACCCAGTACTTC,CASILGGGETQYF
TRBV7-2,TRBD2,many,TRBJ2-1,TGTGCCAGCAGCTTATTGCCTAGCGGGGGGGCCAATGAGCAGTTCTTC,CASSLLPSGGANEQFF
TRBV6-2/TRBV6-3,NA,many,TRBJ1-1,TGTGCCAGCAGTTACTCGGACAGCACTGAAGCTTTCTTT,CASSYSDSTEAFF
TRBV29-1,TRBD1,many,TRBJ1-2,TGCAGCGGGGCGACAGGGCAAAACTATGGCTACACCTTC,CSGATGQNYGYTF
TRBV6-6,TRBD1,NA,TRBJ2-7,TGTGCCAGCAGTTACTCCTGGGACAGGTTGGCGCAGTACTTC,CASSYSWDRLAQYF
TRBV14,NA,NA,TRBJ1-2,TGTGCCAGCAGCCAAGCGCAGACCAAGTATGGCTACACCTTC,CASSQAQTKYGYTF
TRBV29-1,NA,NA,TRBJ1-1,TGCAGCGTCTCCCCAACAGGCAGTGAAGCTTTCTTT,CSVSPTGSEAFF
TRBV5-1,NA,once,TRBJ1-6,TGCGCCAGCAGCTGGGAGGGACGCGATTCACCCCTCCACTTT,CASSWEGRDSPLHF
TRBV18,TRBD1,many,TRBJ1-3,TGTGCCAGCTCACCATCCAGGGGGCCTGGAAACACCATATATTTT,CASSPSRGPGNTIYF
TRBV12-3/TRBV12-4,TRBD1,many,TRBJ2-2,TGTGCCAGCAGCCGAGGACAGGGGATGGGTGCCGGGGAGCTGTTTTTT,CASSRGQGMGAGELFF
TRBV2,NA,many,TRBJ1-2,TGTGCCAGCAGTGGGGAATACTATGGCTACACCTTC,CASSGEYYGYTF
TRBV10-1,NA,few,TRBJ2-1,TGCGCCAGCGGAAGATCGGTGTTCGGCAATGAGCAGTTCTTC,CASGRSVFGNEQFF
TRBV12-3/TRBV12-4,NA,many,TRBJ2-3,TGTGCCAGCAGGCTAGGGCAGGGGAGAACAGATACGCAGTATTTT,CASRLGQGRTDTQYF
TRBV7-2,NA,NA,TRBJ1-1,TGTGCCAGCAGCGCGTGGGAAGGGCCTGAAGCTTTCTTT,CASSAWEGPEAFF
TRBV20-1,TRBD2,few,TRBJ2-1,TGCAGTGCTAGACCTCCATATAGCGGGGGCTACAATGAGCAGTTCTTC,CSARPPYSGGYNEQFF
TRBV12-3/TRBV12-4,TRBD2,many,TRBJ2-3,TGTGCCAGCAGTGACCGGGGGGGGCCCACAGATACGCAGTATTTT,CASSDRGGPTDTQYF
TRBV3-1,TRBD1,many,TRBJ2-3,TGTGCCAGCAGCCAGCGCCAGGGGGCACAACGCACAGATACGCAGTATTTT,CASSQRQGAQRTDTQYF
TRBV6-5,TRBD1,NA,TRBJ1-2,TGTGCCAGCAGTTACGGACAGGGACTAGAGGGCTACACCTTC,CASSYGQGLEGYTF
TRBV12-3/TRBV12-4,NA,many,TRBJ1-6,TGTGCCAGCAGTTTCCAGACAGGTGGGCGCTCACCCCTCCACTTT,CASSFQTGGRSPLHF